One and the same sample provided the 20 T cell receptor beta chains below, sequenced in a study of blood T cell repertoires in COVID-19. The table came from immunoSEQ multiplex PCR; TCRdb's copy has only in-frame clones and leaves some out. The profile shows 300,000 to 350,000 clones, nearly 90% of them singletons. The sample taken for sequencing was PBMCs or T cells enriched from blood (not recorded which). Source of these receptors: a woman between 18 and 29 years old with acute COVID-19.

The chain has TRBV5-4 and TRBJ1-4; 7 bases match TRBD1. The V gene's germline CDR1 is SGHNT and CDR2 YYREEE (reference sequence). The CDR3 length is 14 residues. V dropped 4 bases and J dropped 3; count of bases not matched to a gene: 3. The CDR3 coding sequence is TGTGCCAGCAGCGCCGGGACAGCTAATGAAAAACTGTTTTTT. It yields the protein CASSAGTANEKLFF.

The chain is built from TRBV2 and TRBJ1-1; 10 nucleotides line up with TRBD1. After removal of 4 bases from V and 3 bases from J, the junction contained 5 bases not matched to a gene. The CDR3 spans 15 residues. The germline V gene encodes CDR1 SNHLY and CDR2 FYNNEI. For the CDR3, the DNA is TGTGCCAGCAGTGTGGGACAGGGGTTCCACACTGAAGCTTTCTTT. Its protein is CASSVGQGFHTEAFF.

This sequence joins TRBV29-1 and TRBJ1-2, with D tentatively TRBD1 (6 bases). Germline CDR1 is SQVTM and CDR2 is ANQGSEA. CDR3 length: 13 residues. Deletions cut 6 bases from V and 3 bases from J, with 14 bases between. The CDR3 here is CSVERRGDYGYTF. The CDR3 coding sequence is TGCAGCGTAGAACGCAGGGGAGACTATGGCTACACCTTC.

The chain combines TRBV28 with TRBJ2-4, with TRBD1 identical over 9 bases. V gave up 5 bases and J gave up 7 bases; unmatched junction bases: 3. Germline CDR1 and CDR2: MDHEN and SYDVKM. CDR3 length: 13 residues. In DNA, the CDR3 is TGTGCCAGCAGTGGGGGGACAGGGAACATTCAGTACTTC. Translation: CASSGGTGNIQYF.

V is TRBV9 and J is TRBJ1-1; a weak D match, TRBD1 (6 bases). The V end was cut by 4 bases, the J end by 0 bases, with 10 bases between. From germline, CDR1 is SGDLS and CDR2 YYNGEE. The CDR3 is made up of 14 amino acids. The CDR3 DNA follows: TGTGCCAGCAGCCTCAGGGGCTTGAACACTGAAGCTTTCTTT. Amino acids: CASSLRGLNTEAFF.

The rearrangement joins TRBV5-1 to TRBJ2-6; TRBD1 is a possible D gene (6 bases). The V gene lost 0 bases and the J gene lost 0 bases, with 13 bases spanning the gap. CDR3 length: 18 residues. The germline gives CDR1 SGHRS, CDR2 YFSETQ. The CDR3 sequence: CASSLGQGYLSGANVLTF. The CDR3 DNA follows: TGCGCCAGCAGCTTGGGGCAGGGGTACCTCTCTGGGGCCAACGTCCTGACTTTC.

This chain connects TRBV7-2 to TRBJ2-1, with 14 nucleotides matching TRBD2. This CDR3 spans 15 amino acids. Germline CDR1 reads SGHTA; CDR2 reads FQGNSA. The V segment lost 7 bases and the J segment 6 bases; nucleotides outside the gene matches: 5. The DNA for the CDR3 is TGTGCCAGCACTCAGGGACTAGCGGGAGCCAATGAGCAGTTCTTC. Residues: CASTQGLAGANEQFF.

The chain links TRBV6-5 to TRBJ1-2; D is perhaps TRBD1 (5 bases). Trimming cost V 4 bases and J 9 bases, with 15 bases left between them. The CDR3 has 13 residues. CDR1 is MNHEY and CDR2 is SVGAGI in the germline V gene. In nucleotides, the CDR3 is TGTGCCAGCAGTTTCGCGGGGGTTGGAAGCTACACCTTC. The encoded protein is CASSFAGVGSYTF.

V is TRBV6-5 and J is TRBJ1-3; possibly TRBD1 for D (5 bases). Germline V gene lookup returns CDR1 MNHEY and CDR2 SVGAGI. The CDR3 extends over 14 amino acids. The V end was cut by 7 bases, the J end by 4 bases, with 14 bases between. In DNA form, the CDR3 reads TGTGCCAGCACCCCCGGGGGGGGAGGAAACACCATATATTTT. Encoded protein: CASTPGGGGNTIYF.

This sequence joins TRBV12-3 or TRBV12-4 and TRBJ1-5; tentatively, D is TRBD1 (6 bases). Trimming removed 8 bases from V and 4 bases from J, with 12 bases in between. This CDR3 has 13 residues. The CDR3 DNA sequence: TGTGCCAGCTCGTTTACAGGGAATCAGCCCCAGCATTTT. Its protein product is CASSFTGNQPQHF.

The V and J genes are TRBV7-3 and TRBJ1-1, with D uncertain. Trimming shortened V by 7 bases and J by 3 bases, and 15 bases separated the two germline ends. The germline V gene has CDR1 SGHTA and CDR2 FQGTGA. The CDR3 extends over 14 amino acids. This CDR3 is CASTEGPQDTEAFF. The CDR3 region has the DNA TGTGCCAGCACGGAGGGCCCGCAGGACACTGAAGCTTTCTTT. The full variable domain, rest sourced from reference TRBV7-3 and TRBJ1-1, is GAGVSQTPSNKVTEKGKYVELRCDPISGHTALYWYRQSLGQGPEFLIYFQGTGAADDSGLPNDRFFAVRPEGSVSTLKIQRTERGDSAVYLCASTEGPQDTEAFFGQGTRLTVV.

The CDR3 DNA follows: TGCGCCAGCAGACAGGGGGCCGAGGACACTGAAGCTTTCTTT. Translated, it gives CASRQGAEDTEAFF. The chain links TRBV10-2 to TRBJ1-1; TRBD1 matches at 9 bases. The J segment lost 3 bases and the V segment lost 6 bases, leaving 5 bases of the junction unmatched. Germline values: CDR1 WSHSY, CDR2 SAAADI. The CDR3 has 14 amino acids.

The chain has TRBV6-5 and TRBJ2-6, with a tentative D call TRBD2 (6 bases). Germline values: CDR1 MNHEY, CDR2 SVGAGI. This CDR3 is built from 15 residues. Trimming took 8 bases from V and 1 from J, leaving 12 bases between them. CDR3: CASAGGGSGANVLTF. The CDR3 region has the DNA TGTGCCAGCGCCGGGGGAGGATCTGGGGCCAACGTCCTGACTTTC.

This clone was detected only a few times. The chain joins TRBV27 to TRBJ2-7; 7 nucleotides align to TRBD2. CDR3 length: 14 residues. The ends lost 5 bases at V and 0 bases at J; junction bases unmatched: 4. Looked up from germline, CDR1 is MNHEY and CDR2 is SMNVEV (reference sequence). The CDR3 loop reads CASSPRTSSYEQYF. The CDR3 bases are TGTGCCAGCAGTCCCCGGACTAGCTCCTACGAGCAGTACTTC.

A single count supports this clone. This CDR3 is CASSQTLSTEAFF. The DNA of the CDR3 is TGTGCCAGCAGCCAGACACTGAGCACTGAAGCTTTCTTT. The rearrangement joins TRBV6-5 to TRBJ1-1; no firm D call. CDR3 length: 13 amino acids. V lost 6 bases to trimming and J lost 4 bases, with 12 bases between them. The germline V gene has CDR1 MNHEY and CDR2 SVGAGI.

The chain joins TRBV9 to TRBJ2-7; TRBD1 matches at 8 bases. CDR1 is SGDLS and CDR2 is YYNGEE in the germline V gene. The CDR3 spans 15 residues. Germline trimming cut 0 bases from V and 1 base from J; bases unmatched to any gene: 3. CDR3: CASSVGGTGSYEQYF. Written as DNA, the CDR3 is TGTGCCAGCAGCGTAGGAGGGACAGGATCCTACGAGCAGTACTTC.

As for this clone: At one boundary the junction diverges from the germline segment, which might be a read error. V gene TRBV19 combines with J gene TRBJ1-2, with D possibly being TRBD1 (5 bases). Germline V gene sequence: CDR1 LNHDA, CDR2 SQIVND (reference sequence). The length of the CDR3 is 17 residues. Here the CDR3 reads CACRDWGRRSRDYGYTF. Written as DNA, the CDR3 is TGTGCCTGTAGAGATTGGGGCAGGCGGTCACGGGACTATGGCTACACCTTC. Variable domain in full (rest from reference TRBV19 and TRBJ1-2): DGGITQSPKYLFRKEGQNVTLSCEQNLNHDAMYWYRQDPGQGLRLIYYSQIVNDFQKGDIAEGYSVSREKKESFPLTVTSAQKNPTAFYLCACRDWGRRSRDYGYTFGSGTRLTVV.

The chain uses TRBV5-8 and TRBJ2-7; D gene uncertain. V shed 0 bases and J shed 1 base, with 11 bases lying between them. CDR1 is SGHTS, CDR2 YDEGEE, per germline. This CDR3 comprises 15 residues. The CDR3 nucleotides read TGTGCCAGCAGCTTGGGTCCAGCGAGATCCTACGAGCAGTACTTC. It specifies CASSLGPARSYEQYF.

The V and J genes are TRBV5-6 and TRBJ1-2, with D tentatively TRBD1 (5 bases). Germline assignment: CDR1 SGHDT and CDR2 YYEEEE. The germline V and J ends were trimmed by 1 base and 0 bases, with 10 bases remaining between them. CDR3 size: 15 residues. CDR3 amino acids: CASSLPEGANYGYTF. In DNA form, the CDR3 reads TGTGCCAGCAGCTTGCCAGAAGGGGCTAACTATGGCTACACCTTC.

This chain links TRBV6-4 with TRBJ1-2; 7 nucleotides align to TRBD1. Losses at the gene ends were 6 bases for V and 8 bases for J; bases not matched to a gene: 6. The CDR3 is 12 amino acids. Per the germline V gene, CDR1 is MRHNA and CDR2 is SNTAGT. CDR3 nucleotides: TGTGCCAGCAGGACCCCAGGGGGAGGCTACACCTTC. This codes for CASRTPGGGYTF.